A single count supports the clone carrying this TCR beta chain. Its specificity is unknown. The CDR3 length is 17 residues. Trimming took 2 bases from V and 6 from J; bases not matched to a gene: 13. The germline gives CDR1 MRHNA, CDR2 SNTAGT. These data belong to a study of T cell responses to AZD1222 COVID-19 vaccine. Study findings and constraints: CD4 TCRs associated with vaccination spanned spike, dominating at 160-218 and 743-854.

The table came from immunoSEQ multiplex PCR; TCRdb's copy has only in-frame clones and leaves some out. Of 160,000 or so clones listed, 90% to 95% are singletons. V is TRBV6-4 and J is TRBJ1-5; 7 bases are shared with TRBD1. This clonotype originated in an adult in good health. This specimen consisted of peripheral blood, obtained on day 0 of AZD1222 vaccination. In nucleotides, the CDR3 is TGTGCCAGCAGTGACAGGGGGCGCGAGCATTTCGCTCAGCCCCAGCATTTT. Its translation is CASSDRGREHFAQPQHF.